The 14 T cell receptor beta chains below were found in one sample sequenced in a study of CD8+ T cells in alopecia areata. cDNA reverse transcribed from extracted RNA served as the sequencing template. Sequencing was performed with immunoSEQ multiplex PCR; in TCRdb, only in-frame clones are kept and a portion is missing. The sample records roughly 100,000 clones, less than 70% being singletons. The sequencing input was CD4+ T cells sorted from blood. The source is a human donor in good health.

The genes are TRBV5-1 and TRBJ1-2; 9 bases agree with TRBD1. J was trimmed by 6 bases and V by 4 bases; bases with no gene match: 4. This CDR3 has 13 amino acids. From germline, CDR1 is SGHRS and CDR2 YFSETQ. DNA for the CDR3: TGCGCCAGCAGCATGCGGACAGGGGATGGCTACACCTTC. This codes for CASSMRTGDGYTF. The whole variable domain, filled in from reference TRBV5-1 and TRBJ1-2, reads KAGVTQTPRYLIKTRGQQVTLSCSPISGHRSVSWYQQTPGQGLQFLFEYFSETQRNKGNFPGRFSGRQFSNSRSEMNVSTLELGDSALYLCASSMRTGDGYTFGSGTRLTVV.

The rearrangement joins TRBV18 to TRBJ2-7; 11 bases are a match to TRBD2. V gave up 3 bases and J gave up 4 bases; unmatched junction bases: 2. The CDR3 sequence is 14 residues long. Germline assignment: CDR1 KGHSH and CDR2 LQKENI. Here the CDR3 DNA reads TGTGCCAGCTCACCGGGACTAGCGGTTTACGAGCAGTACTTC. Translating it yields CASSPGLAVYEQYF.

V gene TRBV6-5 combines with J gene TRBJ1-2; maybe TRBD1 (5 bases). The V end was cut by 0 bases, the J end by 5 bases, with 16 bases between. Germline values: CDR1 MNHEY, CDR2 SVGAGI. The CDR3 covers 16 residues. CDR3 DNA sequence: TGTGCCAGCAGTTACTCGATTGCGGGACCGAAGTATGGCTACACCTTC. Amino acids: CASSYSIAGPKYGYTF.

The rearrangement links TRBV19 to TRBJ2-1, with D possibly TRBD2 on 6 matching bases. V lost 8 bases and J 12 bases, leaving 17 bases between the germline ends. This CDR3 has 12 amino acids. In germline, CDR1 is LNHDA, CDR2 SQIVND (reference sequence). The CDR3 region is CASRDWTMRQFF. The CDR3 coding sequence is TGTGCCAGTCGGGACTGGACAATGAGGCAGTTCTTC.

The chain is built from TRBV29-1 and TRBJ2-1; D call uncertain. This CDR3 spans 11 amino acids. CDR1 and CDR2 (germline): SQVTM, ANQGSEA. The V and J ends lost 5 bases and 1 base respectively, with 3 bases between them. The CDR3 loop is CSVSSYNEQFF. The CDR3 bases are TGCAGCGTTAGTTCCTACAATGAGCAGTTCTTC.

The chain links TRBV5-1 to TRBJ2-1; 11 nucleotides line up with TRBD2. Germline CDR1 SGHRS, CDR2 YFSETQ. There are 15 residues in the CDR3. The J segment lost 4 bases and the V segment lost 0 bases, leaving 0 bases of the junction unmatched. Here the CDR3 reads CASSLASGGYNEQFF. The CDR3 DNA follows: TGCGCCAGCAGCTTGGCTAGCGGGGGGTACAATGAGCAGTTCTTC.

V is TRBV30 and J is TRBJ2-7; D is ambiguous. The CDR3 has 12 residues. Germline V gene data show CDR1 as GTSNPN and CDR2 as SVGIG (reference sequence). Trimming shortened V by 0 bases and J by 8 bases, and 11 bases separated the two germline ends. The CDR3 coding sequence is TGTGCCTGGAGTGTTCTCTACGGAAAGCAGTACTTC. Its protein product is CAWSVLYGKQYF.

The V call is TRBV19, the J call TRBJ2-1; D gene uncertain. Trimming pared 3 bases from V and 9 bases from J, leaving 18 bases between. The CDR3 runs 15 residues. CDR1 is LNHDA and CDR2 is SQIVND in the germline V gene (reference sequence). In DNA form, the CDR3 reads TGTGCCAGTAGTATTCTCTCCCGGCAGGCGCGTGAGCAGTTCTTC. This codes for CASSILSRQAREQFF.

The V gene is TRBV6-1, the J gene TRBJ2-1; D is unresolved. Trimming took 8 bases from V and 6 from J, leaving 14 bases between them. The CDR3 is 13 residues long. Germline loops: CDR1 MNHNS, CDR2 SASEGT. The CDR3 sequence is CASCLVVPNEQFF. The CDR3 DNA reads TGTGCCAGCTGTCTTGTGGTGCCCAATGAGCAGTTCTTC.

The chain joins TRBV7-2 to TRBJ2-2; 7 bases align to TRBD1. The CDR3 length is 16 residues. Germline CDR1 reads SGHTA; CDR2 reads FQGNSA. The V segment lost 3 bases and the J segment 0 bases; nucleotides outside the gene matches: 4. The CDR3 is CASSFLGTANTGELFF. The CDR3 DNA sequence: TGTGCCAGCAGCTTCCTGGGGACAGCGAACACCGGGGAGCTGTTTTTT.

The rearrangement links TRBV2 to TRBJ1-5; 10 positions match TRBD1. Germline loops: CDR1 SNHLY, CDR2 FYNNEI. CDR3 length: 17 amino acids. V shed 3 bases, J shed 0 bases, and the junction held 5 bases outside the gene matches. The chain's CDR3 is CASSEGGTGASNQPQHF. CDR3 coding DNA: TGTGCCAGCAGTGAGGGTGGGACAGGGGCTAGCAATCAGCCCCAGCATTTT.

The rearrangement links TRBV30 to TRBJ2-7; tentative D call: TRBD1 (6 bases). This CDR3 has 13 residues. Trimming shortened V by 2 bases and J by 7 bases, and 15 bases separated the two germline ends. The germline gives CDR1 GTSNPN, CDR2 SVGIG (reference sequence). The CDR3 nucleotides are TGTGCCTGGAGTAGACAGGCTCTGGGGGAGCAGTACTTC. This translates into CAWSRQALGEQYF.

This clone was seen only a few times. The chain recombines TRBV28 with TRBJ2-5, with D possibly being TRBD1 (6 bases). The CDR3 sequence is 18 residues long. Germline assignment: CDR1 MDHEN and CDR2 SYDVKM. The V end was cut by 1 base, the J end by 0 bases, with 18 bases between. CDR3 amino acids: CASSLSRQGLGYQETQYF. The CDR3 DNA reads as TGTGCCAGCAGTTTATCCCGCCAGGGGCTTGGGTACCAAGAGACCCAGTACTTC.

J is TRBJ2-1 and V is TRBV5-1; D is perhaps TRBD2 (5 bases). This CDR3 spans 14 amino acids. Trimming stripped 3 bases from V and 5 bases from J, with 12 bases between. Germline V gives CDR1 SGHRS, CDR2 YFSETQ. The CDR3 sequence is CASSSLGSDNEQFF. The CDR3 region has the DNA TGCGCCAGCAGCTCACTAGGCTCAGACAATGAGCAGTTCTTC.